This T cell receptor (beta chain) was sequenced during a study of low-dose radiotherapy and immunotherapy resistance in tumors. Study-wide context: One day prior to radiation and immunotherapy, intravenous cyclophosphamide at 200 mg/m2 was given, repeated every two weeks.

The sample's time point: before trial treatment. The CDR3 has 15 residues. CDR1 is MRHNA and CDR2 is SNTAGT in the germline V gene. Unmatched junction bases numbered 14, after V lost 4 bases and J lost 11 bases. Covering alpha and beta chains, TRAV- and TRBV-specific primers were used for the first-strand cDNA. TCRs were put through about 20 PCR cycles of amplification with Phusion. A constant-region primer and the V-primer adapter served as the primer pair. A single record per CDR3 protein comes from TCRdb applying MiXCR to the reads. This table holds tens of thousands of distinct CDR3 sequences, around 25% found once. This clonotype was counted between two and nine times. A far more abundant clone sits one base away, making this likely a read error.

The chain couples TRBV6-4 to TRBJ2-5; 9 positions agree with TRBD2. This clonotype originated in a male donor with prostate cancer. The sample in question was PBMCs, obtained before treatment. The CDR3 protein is CASSATSGSYNEQYF. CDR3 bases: TGTGCCAGCAGTGCCACTAGCGGGTCCTACAATGAGCAGTACTTC.